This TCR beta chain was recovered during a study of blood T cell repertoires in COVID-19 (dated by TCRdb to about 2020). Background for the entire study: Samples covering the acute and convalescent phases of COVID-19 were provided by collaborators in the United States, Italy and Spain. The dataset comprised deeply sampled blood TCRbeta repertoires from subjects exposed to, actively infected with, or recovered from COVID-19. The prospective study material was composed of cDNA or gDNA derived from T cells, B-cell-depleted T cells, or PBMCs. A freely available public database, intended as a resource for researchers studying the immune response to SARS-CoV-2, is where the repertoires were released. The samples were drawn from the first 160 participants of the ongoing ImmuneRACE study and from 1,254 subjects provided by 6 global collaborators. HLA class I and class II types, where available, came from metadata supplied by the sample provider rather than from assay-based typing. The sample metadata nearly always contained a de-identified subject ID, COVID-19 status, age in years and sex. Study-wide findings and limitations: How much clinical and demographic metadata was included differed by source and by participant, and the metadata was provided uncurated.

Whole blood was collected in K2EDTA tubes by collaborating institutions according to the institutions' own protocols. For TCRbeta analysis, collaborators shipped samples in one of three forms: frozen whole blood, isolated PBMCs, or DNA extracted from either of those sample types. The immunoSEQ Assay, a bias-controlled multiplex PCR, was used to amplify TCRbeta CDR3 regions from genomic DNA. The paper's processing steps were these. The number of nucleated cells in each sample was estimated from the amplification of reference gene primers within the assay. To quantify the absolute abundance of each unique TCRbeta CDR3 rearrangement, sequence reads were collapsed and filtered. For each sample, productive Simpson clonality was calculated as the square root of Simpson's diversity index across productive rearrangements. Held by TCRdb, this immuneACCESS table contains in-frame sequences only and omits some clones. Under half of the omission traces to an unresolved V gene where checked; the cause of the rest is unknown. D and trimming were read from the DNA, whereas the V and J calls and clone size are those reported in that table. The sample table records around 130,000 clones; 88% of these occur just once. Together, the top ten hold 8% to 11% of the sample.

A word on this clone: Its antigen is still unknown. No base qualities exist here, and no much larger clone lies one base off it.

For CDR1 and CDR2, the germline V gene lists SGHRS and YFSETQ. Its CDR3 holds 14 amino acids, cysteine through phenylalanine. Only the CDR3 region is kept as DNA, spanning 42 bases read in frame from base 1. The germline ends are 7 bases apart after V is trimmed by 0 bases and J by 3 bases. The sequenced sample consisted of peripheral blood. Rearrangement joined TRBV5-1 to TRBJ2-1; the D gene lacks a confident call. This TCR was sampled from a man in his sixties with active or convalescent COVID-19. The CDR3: CASSLENYYNEQFF. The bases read TGCGCCAGCAGCTTGGAGAACTACTACAATGAGCAGTTCTTC.